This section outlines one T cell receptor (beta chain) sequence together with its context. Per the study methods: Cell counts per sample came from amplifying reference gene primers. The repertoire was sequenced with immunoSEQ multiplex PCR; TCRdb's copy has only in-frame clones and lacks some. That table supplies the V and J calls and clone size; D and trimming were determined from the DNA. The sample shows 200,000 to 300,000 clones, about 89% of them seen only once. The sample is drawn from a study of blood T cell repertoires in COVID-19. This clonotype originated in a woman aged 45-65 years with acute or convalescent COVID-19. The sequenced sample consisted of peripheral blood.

The CDR3 DNA reads as TGTGCCAGCAGCCAAGGGACTAGCGGGGTTCGGACCCAGTACTTC. It codes for CASSQGTSGVRTQYF. The rearrangement links TRBV4-2 to TRBJ2-5, with 12 bases fitting TRBD2. J was trimmed by 7 bases and V by 1 base; bases with no gene match: 4. This CDR3 region has 15 residues. Germline lookup yields CDR1 LGHNA and CDR2 YNFKEQ.